The 16 T cell receptor beta chains presented below share a single source sample, sequenced in a study of T-cell reconstitution after alpha-beta-depleted transplantation in children. This sample's TCRbeta library carried unique molecular identifier barcodes. TCRdb processed the PCR reads anew with MiXCR; each CDR3 protein has one entry. Seen here are around 680,000 distinct CDR3 sequences, about 15% observed once, and the top ten hold under 1.2%. This specimen was PBMCs from the stem cell graft donor, taken from the stem cell graft. The receptor source for this set is a human donor who donated a stem cell graft to a child with acute myeloid leukemia.

This clonotype was seen many times. The chain employs TRBV29-1 and TRBJ2-5; D gene ambiguous. The CDR3 loop spans 14 amino acids. The V gene's germline CDR1 is SQVTM and CDR2 ANQGSEA. Trimming took 4 bases from V and 1 from J, leaving 13 bases between them. The chain's CDR3 is CSVGAATFQETQYF. The CDR3 DNA sequence: TGCAGCGTTGGGGCAGCAACCTTCCAAGAGACCCAGTACTTC.

This clonotype showed up just a few times. This sequence joins TRBV12-3 or TRBV12-4 and TRBJ2-7; D not resolved. V lost 7 bases, J lost 2 bases, and 9 bases lay in between. The CDR3 extends over 12 amino acids. The CDR3 nucleotides are TGTGCCAGCACTATAGACACCTACGAGCAGTACTTC. It specifies CASTIDTYEQYF.

The chain joins TRBV5-1 to TRBJ1-5, with 7 bases aligning to TRBD1. The germline CDR1 and CDR2 sequences are SGHRS and YFSETQ. This CDR3 region has 14 residues. Germline trimming cut 5 bases from V and 9 bases from J; bases unmatched to any gene: 11. CDR3 region: CASRRDTGETPQHF. Here the CDR3 DNA reads TGCGCCAGCAGACGGGATACAGGGGAGACGCCCCAGCATTTT.

In its sample, this clonotype was seen many times. Written as DNA, the CDR3 is TGCAGCGTCCGGGGTCTAGCTAATGAAAAACTGTTTTTT. This encodes CSVRGLANEKLFF. The V call is TRBV29-1, the J call TRBJ1-4; no firm D call. The CDR3 covers 13 residues. Trimming shortened V by 6 bases and J by 3 bases, and 11 bases separated the two germline ends. In germline, CDR1 is SQVTM, CDR2 ANQGSEA.

The chain couples TRBV7-8 to TRBJ2-3; D is unclear. Trimming removed 5 bases from V and 2 bases from J, with 23 bases in between. Germline assignment: CDR1 SGHVS and CDR2 FQNEAQ. The CDR3 loop spans 18 amino acids. The CDR3 nucleotides read TGTGCCAGCAGCGCATTCCCTCGAGGCGGTGGCCCCACAGATACGCAGTATTTT. As protein: CASSAFPRGGGPTDTQYF.

This clonotype was counted many times. The chain couples TRBV7-2 to TRBJ2-5; D might be TRBD1 (5 bases). Germline V gives CDR1 SGHTA, CDR2 FQGNSA. This CDR3 spans 16 amino acids. V lost 4 bases and J 1 base, leaving 16 bases between the germline ends. The CDR3 coding sequence is TGTGCCAGCAGCTCCCGACAGAGATACGCCCAAGAGACCCAGTACTTC. This codes for CASSSRQRYAQETQYF. The variable domain in full, completed from reference TRBV7-2 and TRBJ2-5, reads GAGVSQSPSNKVTEKGKDVELRCDPISGHTALYWYRQSLGQGLEFLIYFQGNSAPDKSGLPSDRFSAERTGGSVSTLTIQRTQQEDSAVYLCASSSRQRYAQETQYFGPGTRLLVL.

This clonotype was seen many times. The chain employs TRBV7-2 and TRBJ2-7, with D possibly matching TRBD1 (7 bases). The germline V gene encodes CDR1 SGHTA and CDR2 FQGNSA. This CDR3 region has 12 residues. V was shortened by 7 bases and J by 6 bases, with 13 bases between the two germline ends. CDR3 DNA: TGTGCCAGCAACTATCAGGGGGGCGAGCAGTACTTC. As protein: CASNYQGGEQYF. The full variable domain, completed using reference TRBV7-2 and TRBJ2-7, is GAGVSQSPSNKVTEKGKDVELRCDPISGHTALYWYRQSLGQGLEFLIYFQGNSAPDKSGLPSDRFSAERTGGSVSTLTIQRTQQEDSAVYLCASNYQGGEQYFGPGTRLTVT.

The count of this clonotype is one. The rearrangement uses TRBV14 and TRBJ2-1; D remains unclear. Germline V gene data show CDR1 as SGHDN and CDR2 as FVKESK. V dropped 1 base and J dropped 15 bases, with 10 bases sitting between them. The CDR3 has 11 amino acids. The CDR3 nucleotides are TGTGCCAGCAGCCAAGGTAACTTGTTGTTCTTC. Its translation is CASSQGNLLFF.

This clonotype was observed a few times. The chain links TRBV11-2 to TRBJ2-3, with 7 bases matching TRBD1. V lost 5 bases, J lost 6 bases, and 8 bases stayed unmatched. The CDR3 covers 14 residues. CDR1 and CDR2 (germline): SGHAT, FQNNGV. CDR3 DNA sequence: TGTGCCAGCAGCCTTGGGACAGTCCTGGATACGCAGTATTTT. Amino acids: CASSLGTVLDTQYF.

The J gene is TRBJ1-1, the V gene TRBV27; the D is unclear. V lost 5 bases, J lost 4 bases, and 11 bases lay in between. The CDR3 contains 13 residues. Per germline, CDR1 MNHEY and CDR2 SMNVEV (reference sequence). The CDR3 sequence: CASSPRQATEAFF. CDR3 bases: TGTGCCAGCAGTCCCCGCCAGGCCACTGAAGCTTTCTTT.

This clonotype was found many times. The chain employs TRBV20-1 and TRBJ1-5; a possible D gene is TRBD1 (5 bases). CDR3 size: 15 residues. With 3 bases removed from V and 0 bases from J, the gap between germline ends came to 12 bases. Germline loops: CDR1 DFQATT, CDR2 SNEGSKA (reference sequence). The DNA of the CDR3 is TGCAGTGCTAGGGCTCAGGGAGCTAGCAATCAGCCCCAGCATTTT. Translated: CSARAQGASNQPQHF.

This clonotype was recorded many times. The chain couples TRBV29-1 to TRBJ1-3, with D perhaps TRBD1 (5 bases). Trimming removed 6 bases from V and 4 bases from J, with 13 bases in between. CDR3 length equals 13 residues. The germline CDR1 and CDR2 sequences are SQVTM and ANQGSEA. CDR3 protein: CSVYAGPGNTIYF. CDR3 sequence (DNA): TGCAGCGTCTATGCAGGGCCAGGAAACACCATATATTTT.

The J gene is TRBJ1-6, the V gene TRBV25-1; the match to TRBD1 covers 9 bases. The CDR3 runs 16 residues. V trimming: 4 bases; J trimming: 10 bases; junction bases outside the gene matches: 11. Looked up from germline, CDR1 is MGHDK and CDR2 is SYGVNS. In DNA, the CDR3 is TGTGCCAGCAGTGCTCCGGGACAGGGTTGGGGATCACCCCTCCACTTT. This encodes CASSAPGQGWGSPLHF.

This clonotype came up a few times. The V call is TRBV14, the J call TRBJ1-2; D unresolved. Trimming took off 2 bases at V and 5 bases at J, with 9 bases between the two ends. Germline V CDR1 and CDR2: SGHDN, FVKESK. The CDR3 runs 13 residues. The CDR3 loop reads CASSQLRRYGYTF. As DNA, the CDR3 is TGTGCCAGCAGCCAACTAAGGCGGTATGGCTACACCTTC.

V and J are TRBV27 and TRBJ1-5; no clear D gene. The CDR3 totals 15 residues. The germline V gene has CDR1 MNHEY and CDR2 SMNVEV (reference sequence). V was clipped by 2 bases and J by 1 base, with 9 bases between them. CDR3 nucleotides: TGTGCCAGCAGTTTACGGGCTTGGAGCAATCAGCCCCAGCATTTT. The encoded protein is CASSLRAWSNQPQHF.

This clonotype was counted ten times or more. The chain is built from TRBV29-1 and TRBJ2-3; D possibly uses TRBD1 or TRBD2 (6 bases each). Per the germline V gene, CDR1 is SQVTM and CDR2 is ANQGSEA. The CDR3 has 14 amino acids. V shed 2 bases and J shed 4 bases, with 13 bases lying between them. The CDR3 coding sequence is TGCAGCGTTGAAAACGGGGGCCGCGCAGATACGCAGTATTTT. It codes for CSVENGGRADTQYF.